A single sample is the source of the 18 T cell receptor beta chains below, sequenced in a study of cytomegalovirus exposure and HLA in healthy donors. The table came from immunoSEQ multiplex PCR; TCRdb's copy has only in-frame clones and leaves some out. The profile shows tens of thousands of clones, just under 95% of them singletons. Source material: PBMCs. The receptors were sampled from a man between 18 and 35 years old in good health and CMV-seronegative.

The chain's CDR3 is CASSFEGQGATNGANVLTF. The CDR3 bases are TGTGCCAGCAGTTTTGAGGGACAGGGGGCAACGAATGGGGCCAACGTCCTGACTTTC. The V gene is TRBV27, the J gene TRBJ2-6, with 12 bases matching TRBD1. Germline loops: CDR1 MNHEY, CDR2 SMNVEV (reference sequence). After removal of 3 bases from V and 3 bases from J, the junction contained 9 bases not matched to a gene. The CDR3 is made up of 19 amino acids.

The rearrangement uses TRBV7-9 and TRBJ1-1; D is uncertain. The CDR3 has 13 amino acids. The V gene's germline CDR1 is SEHNR and CDR2 FQNEAQ (reference sequence). V was clipped by 6 bases and J by 4 bases, with 12 bases between them. The CDR3 is CASRSGVITEAFF. CDR3 in DNA: TGTGCCAGCAGGAGCGGGGTAATCACTGAAGCTTTCTTT.

This chain uses TRBV10-3 with TRBJ2-1; D is unresolved. Germline V CDR1 and CDR2: ENHRY, SYGVKD. There are 12 residues in the CDR3. V was cut by 0 bases and J by 6 bases, with 3 bases left in between. CDR3 amino acids: CAISESSNEQFF. CDR3 nucleotide sequence: TGTGCCATCAGTGAGTCCAGCAATGAGCAGTTCTTC.

The gene calls are TRBV6-6 and TRBJ2-1, with TRBD2 identical over 7 bases. The CDR3 is 11 amino acids. V trimming: 6 bases; J trimming: 12 bases; junction bases outside the gene matches: 5. CDR1 is MNHNY, CDR2 SVGAGI, per germline (reference sequence). CDR3 in amino acids: CASRGGNRQFF. In DNA, the CDR3 is TGTGCCAGCAGGGGGGGGAATCGGCAGTTCTTC.

V is TRBV10-3 and J is TRBJ2-2, with D tentatively TRBD1 (5 bases). Germline values: CDR1 ENHRY, CDR2 SYGVKD. The CDR3 loop spans 14 amino acids. The V end was cut by 6 bases, the J end by 5 bases, with 13 bases between. The CDR3: CAIRHDSSTGELFF. CDR3 coding DNA: TGTGCCATCAGACATGACAGTTCAACCGGGGAGCTGTTTTTT.

The chain links TRBV7-2 to TRBJ2-1; 11 nucleotides line up with TRBD2. The CDR3 is 16 residues long. V dropped 1 base and J dropped 4; count of bases not matched to a gene: 3. Germline CDR1 SGHTA, CDR2 FQGNSA. CDR3 in DNA: TGTGCCAGCAGCTTAGTTGGGACTAGCGGTTACAATGAGCAGTTCTTC. Translating it yields CASSLVGTSGYNEQFF.

The CDR3 sequence: CASSFRPGFYNEQFF. The CDR3 region has the DNA TGTGCCAGCAGCTTCCGCCCGGGATTCTACAATGAGCAGTTCTTC. The gene calls are TRBV5-6 and TRBJ2-1; D may be TRBD2 (5 bases). The germline gives CDR1 SGHDT, CDR2 YYEEEE. The CDR3 loop spans 15 amino acids. Trimming pared 2 bases from V and 3 bases from J, leaving 12 bases between.

The gene calls are TRBV30 and TRBJ1-2; possibly TRBD1 for D (5 bases). The germline CDR1 and CDR2 sequences are GTSNPN and SVGIG (reference sequence). Trimming removed 2 bases at V and 0 bases at J, with 7 bases between. The CDR3 length is 13 residues. CDR3 in DNA: TGTGCCTGGAGTAGACAGCCTAACTATGGCTACACCTTC. It translates to CAWSRQPNYGYTF.

The J gene is TRBJ2-4, the V gene TRBV7-9, with D perhaps TRBD1 (6 bases). This CDR3 comprises 16 residues. Germline V gives CDR1 SEHNR, CDR2 FQNEAQ (reference sequence). V was shortened by 0 bases and J by 6 bases, with 15 bases between the two germline ends. This CDR3 reads CASSLAWGHRANIQYF. The CDR3 DNA reads TGTGCCAGCAGCTTAGCATGGGGACACCGAGCAAACATTCAGTACTTC.

The chain combines TRBV4-1 with TRBJ1-2; 10 bases align to TRBD1. J lost 8 bases, V lost 1 base, and 7 bases had no gene match. The CDR3 runs to 15 residues. Germline loops: CDR1 MGHRA, CDR2 YSYEKL. CDR3 DNA sequence: TGCGCCAGCAGCCAAGCCGGACAGGGGGTAGGGGGCTACACCTTC. This gives the protein CASSQAGQGVGGYTF.

The chain employs TRBV18 and TRBJ1-1; tentative D call: TRBD1 (6 bases). CDR3 length: 15 residues. Trimming took 1 base from V and 0 from J, leaving 9 bases between them. CDR1 and CDR2 from the germline V gene are KGHSH and LQKENI. The CDR3 sequence is CASSPQEGVNTEAFF. The CDR3 DNA follows: TGTGCCAGCTCACCACAAGAGGGGGTGAACACTGAAGCTTTCTTT.

V and J are TRBV11-3 and TRBJ1-5, with D tentatively TRBD1 (5 bases). Trimming removed 10 bases from V and 0 bases from J, with 25 bases in between. In germline, CDR1 is SGHNT, CDR2 YENEEA. The CDR3 consists of 18 residues. The CDR3, as DNA: TGTGCCATTCCGAAACAGGACACTATAATTTATAGCAATCAGCCCCAGCATTTT. Its translation: CAIPKQDTIIYSNQPQHF.

The rearrangement links TRBV11-3 to TRBJ1-1; unclear D gene. CDR1 and CDR2 from the germline V gene are SGHNT and YENEEA. V was trimmed by 1 base and J by 1 base, leaving 19 bases between them. This CDR3 region has 18 residues. The CDR3 nucleotides are TGTGCCAGCAGCTTAGCTCGCGGGCAAGACGGGAAGAACACTGAAGCTTTCTTT. Translating it yields CASSLARGQDGKNTEAFF.

The chain joins TRBV7-8 to TRBJ1-5, with 9 bases identical to TRBD1. The CDR3 covers 15 residues. V lost 8 bases and J lost 7; bases outside the gene matches: 12. CDR1 and CDR2 (germline): SGHVS, FQNEAQ. CDR3 sequence: CASGSPGQGRQPQHF. DNA of the CDR3: TGTGCCAGCGGGTCCCCGGGACAGGGACGACAGCCCCAGCATTTT.

The CDR3 sequence: CASSLGQAFNEKLFF. In DNA form, the CDR3 reads TGTGCCAGCAGCCTTGGACAGGCCTTTAATGAAAAACTGTTTTTT. J is TRBJ1-4 and V is TRBV7-9, with 7 bases matching TRBD1. The V segment lost 5 bases and the J segment 4 bases; nucleotides outside the gene matches: 7. The CDR3 has 15 residues. The germline gives CDR1 SEHNR, CDR2 FQNEAQ (reference sequence).

V gene TRBV11-3 combines with J gene TRBJ2-4; possibly TRBD2 for D (6 bases). Germline values: CDR1 SGHNT, CDR2 YENEEA. Trimming took 2 bases from V and 3 from J, leaving 14 bases between them. The CDR3 covers 16 residues. The DNA for the CDR3 is TGTGCCAGCAGCTTAAGGGGCGGGATGGACAAAAACATTCAGTACTTC. This gives the protein CASSLRGGMDKNIQYF.

This clone was observed a single time. This sequence joins TRBV13 and TRBJ2-5; TRBD1 is a possible D gene (6 bases). Trimming took 5 bases from V and 5 from J, leaving 18 bases between them. Germline CDR1 reads PRHDT; CDR2 reads FYEKMQ (reference sequence). This CDR3 spans 15 amino acids. The CDR3 nucleotides read TGTGCCAGCAGCCTCGGGACACCATTTTTGGAGACCCAGTACTTC. Translation gives CASSLGTPFLETQYF. The full variable domain, with the rest looked up from reference TRBV13 and TRBJ2-5, is AAGVIQSPRHLIKEKRETATLKCYPIPRHDTVYWYQQGPGQDPQFLISFYEKMQSDKGSIPDRFSAQQFSDYHSELNMSSLELGDSALYFCASSLGTPFLETQYFGPGTRLLVL.

The chain carries TRBV30 and TRBJ1-1, with TRBD1 matching 8 bases. V dropped 3 bases and J dropped 1; count of bases not matched to a gene: 7. This CDR3 is built from 15 residues. Germline V gene lookup returns CDR1 GTSNPN and CDR2 SVGIG (reference sequence). CDR3 residues: CAWRPPGQANTEAFF. The CDR3 DNA sequence: TGTGCCTGGAGACCCCCGGGACAGGCGAACACTGAAGCTTTCTTT.